This TCR beta chain was sequenced in a study of shared T cell receptors in the human thymus. Sequencing was performed with immunoSEQ multiplex PCR; in TCRdb, only in-frame clones are kept and a portion is missing. This table holds roughly 550,000 clones, approximately 80% found once. The germline V gene encodes CDR1 ENHRY and CDR2 SYGVKD. The CDR3 extends over 13 amino acids. Between the trimmed V and J ends, which lost 10 bases and 2 bases, there was a span of 13 bases. This sample also belongs to another study, concerning human thymus T cells. That investigation notes: Each of the donors was a healthy Finnish infant who was undergoing open corrective cardiac surgery for congenital heart defects.

The sample comprised thymocytes. The chain joins TRBV10-3 to TRBJ2-3; D might be TRBD2 (5 bases). The TCR sequence derives from a boy in the first two years of life with a congenital heart defect. CDR3 nucleotide sequence: TGTGCCACGAGGGAACTAATCACAGATACGCAGTATTTT. This encodes CATRELITDTQYF.